One sample yielded the 21 T cell receptor beta chains listed below, sequenced in a study of STAT5B mutations in CD4+ large granular lymphocyte leukemia. Method: immunoSEQ multiplex PCR; TCRdb's copy keeps in-frame clones and lacks some. There are about 35,000 clones in the sample; roughly 79% occur only once, and 3.5% to 5% lies in the top ten. Input material: CD4+ T cells from blood buffy coats. These receptors were obtained from a human donor in good health.

The V gene is TRBV7-6, the J gene TRBJ2-5; 9 bases agree with TRBD2. CDR1 is SGHVS and CDR2 is FNYEAQ in the germline V gene. The CDR3 contains 17 residues. The ends lost 5 bases at V and 6 bases at J; junction bases unmatched: 16. This CDR3 is CASSAPSGADSFKTQYF. Written as DNA, the CDR3 is TGTGCCAGCAGCGCACCTAGCGGGGCAGATTCATTTAAGACCCAGTACTTC.

V and J are TRBV28 and TRBJ2-3; 11 bases are a match to TRBD2. The CDR3 runs 17 residues. With V trimmed by 5 bases and J by 3 bases, 10 bases remained unmatched. Germline V gene data show CDR1 as MDHEN and CDR2 as SYDVKM. The chain's CDR3 is CASSTRLAGSATDTQYF. The CDR3 coding sequence is TGTGCCAGCAGTACGCGACTAGCGGGAAGTGCGACAGATACGCAGTATTTT.

This clone was seen more than once but under ten times. The V gene is TRBV4-2, the J gene TRBJ1-1, with 8 bases identical to TRBD1. This CDR3 spans 14 amino acids. V was pared by 4 bases and J by 1 base, with 2 bases of the junction left unmatched. Germline CDR1 and CDR2: LGHNA and YNFKEQ. The chain's CDR3 is CASSLGQGNTEAFF. The CDR3 bases are TGTGCCAGCAGCCTCGGACAGGGGAACACTGAAGCTTTCTTT.

This clone has a single count. The V gene is TRBV6-1, the J gene TRBJ2-2; maybe TRBD2 (7 bases). The CDR3 sequence is 16 residues long. Germline values: CDR1 MNHNS, CDR2 SASEGT. Trimming left V 3 bases short and J 7 bases short, with 18 bases between. Here the CDR3 DNA reads TGTGCCAGCAGTGAGAGAGGGGGAGGGCCTTTCGGGGAGCTGTTTTTT. It codes for CASSERGGGPFGELFF.

This clone was counted between two and nine times. The J gene is TRBJ1-1, the V gene TRBV5-4, with 11 bases lining up with TRBD1. The germline gives CDR1 SGHNT, CDR2 YYREEE (reference sequence). The length of the CDR3 is 15 residues. The junction had 5 bases not matched to a gene; V was cut back by 3 bases and J by 4 bases. CDR3 residues: CASSSRGTGGTEAFF. The CDR3, as DNA: TGTGCCAGCAGCTCAAGGGGGACAGGGGGCACTGAAGCTTTCTTT.

This sequence joins TRBV7-8 and TRBJ2-3; D is unclear. CDR1 and CDR2 from the germline V gene are SGHVS and FQNEAQ. The CDR3 has 14 residues. V gave up 1 base and J gave up 4 bases, with 9 bases separating them. CDR3 nucleotides: TGTGCCAGCAGCTTAGGGGATCACGCAGATACGCAGTATTTT. Encoded protein: CASSLGDHADTQYF.

The genes are TRBV7-8 and TRBJ1-4, with 8 bases lining up with TRBD1. V gave up 3 bases and J gave up 10 bases; unmatched junction bases: 10. Germline V gene data show CDR1 as SGHVS and CDR2 as FQNEAQ. CDR3 length equals 15 residues. The CDR3 bases are TGTGCCAGCAGCTTCCGGAACCGGGACAGGATAAAACTGTTTTTT. It is translated as CASSFRNRDRIKLFF.

The chain couples TRBV5-6 to TRBJ1-4; 9 bases line up with TRBD1. The CDR3 consists of 14 residues. The germline gives CDR1 SGHDT, CDR2 YYEEEE. J was trimmed by 5 bases and V by 4 bases; bases with no gene match: 3. CDR3 sequence (DNA): TGTGCCAGCAGCCAGGGACAGGGAAATGAAAAACTGTTTTTT. Its protein is CASSQGQGNEKLFF.

In this sample, this clone turned up once. This chain joins TRBV4-2 and TRBJ2-1; D uncertain. V lost 0 bases to trimming and J lost 8 bases, with 11 bases between them. The germline V gene encodes CDR1 LGHNA and CDR2 YNFKEQ. CDR3 size: 14 residues. The DNA of the CDR3 is TGTGCCAGCAGCCAAGATAATCCGCAAGATGAGCAGTTCTTC. Its protein is CASSQDNPQDEQFF.

The genes are TRBV7-2 and TRBJ2-1; tentative D call: TRBD2 (6 bases). Trimming removed 3 bases at V and 5 bases at J, with 14 bases between. Germline values: CDR1 SGHTA, CDR2 FQGNSA. The CDR3 is 15 amino acids. The CDR3 sequence is CASSFTSSANNEQFF. The CDR3 DNA follows: TGTGCCAGCAGCTTCACCTCTAGCGCCAACAATGAGCAGTTCTTC.

The rearrangement uses TRBV28 and TRBJ1-3, with 7 bases fitting TRBD1. The CDR3 runs 16 residues. Germline V lookup: CDR1 MDHEN, CDR2 SYDVKM. V shed 3 bases and J 0 bases; nucleotides not matched to a gene: 5. CDR3 amino acids: CASSLQTGHSGNTIYF. Here the CDR3 DNA reads TGTGCCAGCAGTTTGCAGACAGGGCACTCTGGAAACACCATATATTTT.

The sample holds a few counts of this clone. The rearrangement links TRBV2 to TRBJ2-2, with 13 nucleotides matching TRBD2. CDR1 is SNHLY, CDR2 FYNNEI, per germline. V lost 7 bases, J lost 7 bases, and 3 bases stayed unmatched. CDR3 length: 14 amino acids. CDR3: CASTLAGGVGELFF. The CDR3 nucleotides read TGTGCCAGCACACTAGCGGGAGGGGTCGGGGAGCTGTTTTTT.

The J gene is TRBJ2-2, the V gene TRBV10-3, with TRBD1 identical over 7 bases. CDR1 and CDR2 from the germline V gene are ENHRY and SYGVKD. The CDR3 has 16 amino acids. J lost 4 bases, V lost 6 bases, and 11 bases had no gene match. The CDR3 bases are TGTGCCATCAGGCGCGACAGGGCCCTAGGCACCGGGGAGCTGTTTTTT. This sequence encodes CAIRRDRALGTGELFF.

The chain joins TRBV5-5 to TRBJ2-3, with a possible D match to TRBD2 (6 bases). V was cut by 0 bases and J by 3 bases, with 8 bases left in between. Germline CDR1 is SGHKS and CDR2 is YYEKEE (reference sequence). The CDR3 contains 14 residues. The CDR3 is CASSLGGITDTQYF. The CDR3 region has the DNA TGTGCCAGCAGCTTGGGCGGGATTACAGATACGCAGTATTTT.

This clone appeared a single time. The rearrangement joins TRBV19 to TRBJ2-2; 13 bases map to TRBD2. Germline trimming cut 3 bases from V and 4 bases from J; bases unmatched to any gene: 2. The germline CDR1 and CDR2 sequences are LNHDA and SQIVND (reference sequence). The length of the CDR3 is 16 residues. The CDR3 here is CASSIGTSGTTGELFF. DNA of the CDR3: TGTGCCAGTAGTATCGGGACTAGCGGGACCACCGGGGAGCTGTTTTTT.

The chain is built from TRBV7-3 and TRBJ1-1; a weak D match, TRBD1 (5 bases). Per germline, CDR1 SGHTA and CDR2 FQGTGA. Trimming took off 5 bases at V and 5 bases at J, with 15 bases between the two ends. This CDR3 is built from 14 residues. This CDR3 reads CASSPALEGTEAFF. The CDR3 DNA reads as TGTGCCAGCAGCCCCGCCCTGGAGGGGACTGAAGCTTTCTTT.

The J gene is TRBJ2-4, the V gene TRBV19, with a possible D match to TRBD2 (5 bases). Trimming removed 3 bases from V and 9 bases from J, with 12 bases in between. The CDR3 has 13 amino acids. The germline V gene encodes CDR1 LNHDA and CDR2 SQIVND (reference sequence). CDR3 coding DNA: TGTGCCAGTAGTATCTCTCGCCGGGGCATTCAGTACTTC. Translated: CASSISRRGIQYF.

This clone was seen only once. The rearrangement links TRBV13 to TRBJ1-2; TRBD1 might be the D (6 bases). The CDR3 spans 12 residues. V lost 4 bases, J lost 7 bases, and 10 bases lay in between. Per the germline V gene, CDR1 is PRHDT and CDR2 is FYEKMQ (reference sequence). This CDR3 is CASSYRDAGYTF. The DNA of the CDR3 is TGTGCCAGCAGCTACAGGGATGCTGGCTACACCTTC.

This clone was seen just once. This sequence joins TRBV7-2 and TRBJ2-3; D uncertain. Trimming pared 4 bases from V and 2 bases from J, leaving 4 bases between. Germline V gene lookup returns CDR1 SGHTA and CDR2 FQGNSA. The CDR3 is 12 amino acids. The CDR3 sequence is CASSSYTDTQYF. The CDR3 nucleotides read TGTGCCAGCAGCTCATACACAGATACGCAGTATTTT.

The rearrangement uses TRBV15 and TRBJ2-1; D is undetermined. Germline V gene sequence: CDR1 LNHNV, CDR2 YYDKDF (reference sequence). The CDR3 runs 17 residues. V was pared by 1 base and J by 0 bases, with 13 bases between. DNA for the CDR3: TGTGCCACCAGCAGAGGGCGACATCCGAGCTCCTACAATGAGCAGTTCTTC. It encodes CATSRGRHPSSYNEQFF.

This chain links TRBV5-6 with TRBJ1-2; tentatively, D is TRBD1 (6 bases). This CDR3 contains 13 residues. Per germline, CDR1 SGHDT and CDR2 YYEEEE. V was pared by 4 bases and J by 8 bases, with 15 bases between. The chain's CDR3 is CASSGNRERGYTF. CDR3 DNA: TGTGCCAGCAGCGGTAACAGGGAACGCGGCTACACCTTC.